What follows are 2 T cell receptor beta chains derived from one specimen sequenced in a study of blood T cell repertoires in COVID-19 (dated by TCRdb to about 2020). To prepare the library, the immunoSEQ multiplex PCR assay was applied. The source is immuneACCESS, and TCRdb retained only in-frame sequences with V and J called. Part of the clones is not carried over; for the studies checked, unresolved V genes explain less than half of this, and the remainder is unexplained. For this sample the table gives 90,000 to 120,000 clones, of which about three quarters were detected only once. The ten largest clonotypes hold less than 6.5% of the sample. Sequencing input: peripheral blood. All receptors derive from an elderly man with acute or convalescent COVID-19.

This clone was recorded many times. V and J are TRBV6-5 and TRBJ2-1; 13 positions agree with TRBD2. Germline-derived CDR1 and CDR2 are MNHEY and SVGAGI. The CDR3 runs to 15 residues. The V segment lost 6 bases and the J segment 6 bases; nucleotides outside the gene matches: 5. This chain's CDR3 is CASSSGLAGPNEQFF. CDR3 nucleotides: TGTGCCAGCAGCTCGGGACTAGCGGGGCCCAATGAGCAGTTCTTC.

This clone was observed a few times. The J gene is TRBJ2-7, the V gene TRBV6-2 or TRBV6-3, with D perhaps matching TRBD1 (6 bases). The germline CDR1 and CDR2 sequences are MNHEY and SVGEGT. V lost 4 bases, J lost 3 bases, and 13 bases lay in between. There are 14 residues in the CDR3. The CDR3 sequence: CASSSRTGYYEQYF. CDR3 DNA: TGTGCCAGCAGTTCACGAACAGGGTACTACGAGCAGTACTTC.